These 32 T cell receptor beta chains share one sample of origin, sequenced in a study of blood T cell repertoires in COVID-19 (dated by TCRdb to 2018 to 2020). Library method: the immunoSEQ multiplex PCR assay. In its TCRdb copy, this immuneACCESS table keeps in-frame sequences only and misses some clones. Where compared with another copy, unresolved V genes explain less than half of these, and the others have no known cause. This sample comprises hundreds of thousands of clones, about nine tenths of them detected only once. About 7% of the sample is held by the ten biggest clonotypes. The sample consisted of peripheral blood. These receptors came from a woman in her 70s with COVID-19, enrolled during active disease.

This chain connects TRBV28 to TRBJ2-3; TRBD2 matches at 10 bases. From germline, CDR1 is MDHEN and CDR2 SYDVKM. V trimming: 6 bases; J trimming: 3 bases; junction bases outside the gene matches: 6. The CDR3 runs to 15 residues. CDR3 residues: CASRVAGGGTDTQYF. Here the CDR3 DNA reads TGTGCCAGCAGAGTAGCGGGGGGCGGGACAGATACGCAGTATTTT. The complete variable domain, with remaining parts taken from reference TRBV28 and TRBJ2-3, reads DVKVTQSSRYLVKRTGEKVFLECVQDMDHENMFWYRQDPGLGLRLIYFSYDVKMKEKGDIPEGYSVSREKKERFSLILESASTNQTSMYLCASRVAGGGTDTQYFGPGTRLTVL.

This chain links TRBV9 with TRBJ2-1; weak D call: TRBD2 (7 bases). The length of the CDR3 is 16 residues. CDR1 is SGDLS and CDR2 is YYNGEE in the germline V gene. Deletions cut 3 bases from V and 7 bases from J, with 20 bases between. The CDR3 DNA sequence: TGTGCCAGCAGCGCCTCGGGGGGCGGGAGAGCTAATGAGCAGTTCTTC. Its translation: CASSASGGGRANEQFF.

This clone was recorded only once. The rearrangement joins TRBV4-1 to TRBJ1-2, with 11 bases aligning to TRBD1. Germline CDR1 MGHRA, CDR2 YSYEKL. The CDR3 is made up of 19 amino acids. The V gene end was trimmed by 3 bases and the J gene end by 4 bases; junction bases not matched to a gene: 16. The CDR3 nucleotides read TGCGCCAGCAGCCAGACCCCTTTGGACAGGGGGCGGGGGGGCTATGGCTACACCTTC. Translation: CASSQTPLDRGRGGYGYTF.

The genes are TRBV6-5 and TRBJ1-2, with TRBD1 matching 10 bases. Trimming took 7 bases from V and 9 from J; bases not matched to a gene: 8. The CDR3 runs 13 residues. Germline V gives CDR1 MNHEY, CDR2 SVGAGI. The CDR3 is CASTEDRGMSYTF. The CDR3 DNA sequence: TGTGCCAGCACCGAGGACAGGGGGATGAGCTACACCTTC.

The chain employs TRBV21-1 and TRBJ2-7; the DNA was not used to check the table's D call, TRBD2. TRBV21-1 is classified as a pseudogene. This CDR3 has 14 amino acids. The CDR3 is CASSPKRGLYEQYF. CDR3 nucleotide sequence: TGTGCCAGCAGCCCTAAGAGGGGACTCTACGAGCAGTACTTC.

The gene calls are TRBV19 and TRBJ1-6, with D maybe TRBD1 (5 bases). The CDR3 is 16 amino acids. Germline V gives CDR1 LNHDA, CDR2 SQIVND (reference sequence). Trimming took 5 bases from V and 6 from J, leaving 17 bases between them. The CDR3 DNA follows: TGTGCCAGTAGTGTGCGGGACCGTGGACTTAATTCACCCCTCCACTTT. Amino acid sequence: CASSVRDRGLNSPLHF.

With regard to this clone: The junction departs from germline at one end; a sequencing error may be responsible. The chain links TRBV19 to TRBJ2-3; 9 bases are shared with TRBD2. The V gene's germline CDR1 is LNHDA and CDR2 SQIVND (reference sequence). The CDR3 covers 13 residues. The CDR3 spells CASSIAGVDTQYF. DNA for the CDR3: TGTGCCAGTAGCATAGCGGGAGTAGATACGCAGTATTTT.

The chain links TRBV5-5 to TRBJ2-3; 8 bases map to TRBD2. This CDR3 is 15 amino acids long. Looked up from germline, CDR1 is SGHKS and CDR2 is YYEKEE (reference sequence). V dropped 4 bases and J dropped 5; count of bases not matched to a gene: 9. The CDR3 nucleotides are TGTGCCAGCAGCCCCATTAGCGCGGGAGGAGATACGCAGTATTTT. Encoded protein: CASSPISAGGDTQYF.

This chain uses TRBV7-2 with TRBJ2-3; D is perhaps TRBD2 (6 bases). CDR3 length: 14 residues. Trimming pared 7 bases from V and 8 bases from J, leaving 19 bases between. Germline loops: CDR1 SGHTA, CDR2 FQGNSA. CDR3: CASTPPGVKGTQYF. The CDR3 DNA sequence: TGTGCCAGCACCCCCCCGGGGGTAAAGGGTACGCAGTATTTT. Drawing the rest from reference TRBV7-2 and TRBJ2-3, the complete variable domain is GAGVSQSPSNKVTEKGKDVELRCDPISGHTALYWYRQSLGQGLEFLIYFQGNSAPDKSGLPSDRFSAERTGGSVSTLTIQRTQQEDSAVYLCASTPPGVKGTQYFGPGTRLTVL.

J is TRBJ2-3 and V is TRBV6-5; the D is unclear. The CDR3 sequence is 13 residues long. Germline V CDR1 and CDR2: MNHEY, SVGAGI. The germline V and J ends were trimmed by 7 bases and 5 bases, with 13 bases remaining between them. CDR3 protein: CASILSVGDTQYF. The DNA of the CDR3 is TGTGCCAGCATCCTAAGCGTGGGAGATACGCAGTATTTT.

The J gene is TRBJ1-2, the V gene TRBV24-1; 10 positions agree with TRBD1. The trim removed 9 bases at V and 2 bases at J, leaving 5 bases unmatched. The CDR3 has 14 amino acids. Germline CDR1 is KGHDR and CDR2 is SFDVKD. CDR3 protein: CATGTGQGNYGYTF. The CDR3 DNA follows: TGTGCCACCGGAACGGGACAGGGGAACTATGGCTACACCTTC.

This clone was counted only a few times. The chain couples TRBV7-3 to TRBJ1-6; a weak D match, TRBD1 (6 bases). Germline V CDR1 and CDR2: SGHTA, FQGTGA. Trimming left V 8 bases short and J 7 bases short, with 24 bases between. The CDR3 length is 17 residues. CDR3 region: CASPRGGGALRNSPLHF. The DNA for the CDR3 is TGTGCCAGCCCCAGAGGGGGGGGCGCACTAAGAAATTCACCCCTCCACTTT.

The chain combines TRBV24-1 with TRBJ2-2, with D perhaps TRBD1 (7 bases). The CDR3 is 16 residues long. Trimming cost V 7 bases and J 5 bases, with 19 bases left between them. The germline V gene encodes CDR1 KGHDR and CDR2 SFDVKD. The CDR3 protein is CATSPVRGRDTGELFF. The CDR3 bases are TGTGCCACCAGCCCAGTGAGGGGGCGGGATACCGGGGAGCTGTTTTTT.

As to this clone: One end of the junction fails to match germline, which may point to a read error. The CDR3 loop is CASSFNRVGGVGLF. The CDR3 DNA sequence: TGTGCCAGCAGCTTCAACAGAGTTGGGGGCGTTGGGCTTTTT. The chain joins TRBV7-2 to TRBJ1-4; tentatively, D is TRBD1 (6 bases). This CDR3 region has 14 residues. Germline-derived CDR1 and CDR2 are SGHTA and FQGNSA.

The chain employs TRBV7-9 and TRBJ2-2, with a weak D call TRBD1 (5 bases). The CDR3 has 15 amino acids. Trimming took 5 bases from V and 4 from J, leaving 14 bases between them. Germline V gene lookup returns CDR1 SEHNR and CDR2 FQNEAQ (reference sequence). The CDR3 region has the DNA TGTGCCAGCAGCCCCCCTGGGGCAATCACCGGGGAGCTGTTTTTT. This codes for CASSPPGAITGELFF.

V is TRBV15 and J is TRBJ1-2, with D possibly being TRBD1 (5 bases). This CDR3 is 13 amino acids long. Trimming left V 8 bases short and J 3 bases short, with 13 bases between. Germline V gives CDR1 LNHNV, CDR2 YYDKDF (reference sequence). The CDR3 loop is CATQQELYYGYTF. CDR3 nucleotide sequence: TGTGCCACCCAACAGGAACTGTACTATGGCTACACCTTC.

This clone has only one observation. The gene calls are TRBV24-1 and TRBJ2-3; TRBD1 matches 10 bases. The CDR3 extends over 15 amino acids. The germline V gene has CDR1 KGHDR and CDR2 SFDVKD. Germline trimming cut 3 bases from V and 8 bases from J; bases unmatched to any gene: 7. Here the CDR3 DNA reads TGTGCCACCAGTGATGCGGGACAGGGGACTGCTACGCAGTATTTT. Its protein product is CATSDAGQGTATQYF.

This CDR3 is CASSEGRTRQGLFF. The CDR3 bases are TGTGCCAGCAGTGAAGGTAGAACGAGACAGGGTCTGTTCTTC. The V and J genes are TRBV2 and TRBJ2-1; 7 nucleotides align to TRBD1. The CDR3 sequence is 14 residues long. Germline V lookup: CDR1 SNHLY, CDR2 FYNNEI. V dropped 1 base and J dropped 15; count of bases not matched to a gene: 12.

CDR3 DNA: TGTGCCAGCAGCTTTGTGACAGGGAACACTGAAGCTTTCTTT. Translating it yields CASSFVTGNTEAFF. The chain carries TRBV7-9 and TRBJ1-1, with a weak D call TRBD1 (6 bases). Deletions cut 3 bases from V and 1 base from J, with 9 bases between. Germline V gives CDR1 SEHNR, CDR2 FQNEAQ (reference sequence). This CDR3 is built from 14 residues.

This clone was seen a handful of times. J is TRBJ2-1 and V is TRBV28; possible D gene TRBD1, 6 bases. V was shortened by 1 base and J by 7 bases, with 20 bases between the two germline ends. The germline gives CDR1 MDHEN, CDR2 SYDVKM. CDR3 size: 17 residues. The CDR3 spells CASSLSGRLRGLNEQFF. CDR3 nucleotides: TGTGCCAGCAGTTTATCCGGGCGCCTAAGGGGGTTAAATGAGCAGTTCTTC.

The rearrangement joins TRBV5-8 to TRBJ1-5; 10 bases match TRBD1. The CDR3 length is 16 residues. Germline CDR1 reads SGHTS; CDR2 reads YDEGEE. J gave up 4 bases and V 4 bases, and 8 bases lay outside the gene matches. The CDR3 sequence: CASSGRQGALNQPQHF. In nucleotides, the CDR3 is TGTGCCAGCAGCGGAAGACAGGGGGCCTTGAATCAGCCCCAGCATTTT.

This sequence joins TRBV11-2 and TRBJ1-2; 10 bases fit TRBD1. With V trimmed by 5 bases and J by 5 bases, 11 bases remained unmatched. The CDR3 loop spans 16 amino acids. CDR1 is SGHAT and CDR2 is FQNNGV in the germline V gene. The CDR3 reads CASSPLLGQGVYGYTF. DNA for the CDR3: TGTGCCAGCAGCCCCCTTCTCGGACAGGGGGTATATGGCTACACCTTC.

The chain uses TRBV7-3 and TRBJ2-1, with TRBD2 identical over 8 bases. Germline-derived CDR1 and CDR2 are SGHTA and FQGTGA. The CDR3 has 15 residues. The V segment lost 5 bases and the J segment 4 bases; nucleotides outside the gene matches: 7. The CDR3 region has the DNA TGTGCCAGCAGCCCCCGGGGGGGCCAGTACAATGAGCAGTTCTTC. Its protein product is CASSPRGGQYNEQFF.

The J gene is TRBJ2-3, the V gene TRBV18; D is undetermined. Trimming pared 2 bases from V and 4 bases from J, leaving 10 bases between. CDR3 length: 14 amino acids. CDR1 is KGHSH and CDR2 is LQKENI in the germline V gene. The CDR3 DNA is TGTGCCAGCTCACCAACCTCTAACGCAGATACGCAGTATTTT. Translation gives CASSPTSNADTQYF.

This clone was recorded a few times. V gene TRBV7-2 combines with J gene TRBJ1-6; 7 bases are a match to TRBD1. The CDR3 runs to 14 residues. Germline V gene sequence: CDR1 SGHTA, CDR2 FQGNSA. V was pared by 4 bases and J by 13 bases, with 10 bases of the junction left unmatched. CDR3 sequence: CASSSYTGAWPLHF. As DNA, the CDR3 is TGTGCCAGCAGCTCTTATACAGGGGCATGGCCCCTCCACTTT.

This chain uses TRBV5-1 with TRBJ1-1, with D possibly matching TRBD1 (5 bases). CDR1 and CDR2 (germline): SGHRS, YFSETQ. The CDR3 extends over 12 amino acids. V was clipped by 2 bases and J by 4 bases, with 6 bases between them. The CDR3 loop is CASSFGGTEAFF. In DNA form, the CDR3 reads TGCGCCAGCAGCTTCGGGGGCACTGAAGCTTTCTTT.

The chain carries TRBV5-4 and TRBJ1-1; possibly TRBD1 for D (6 bases). This CDR3 has 14 amino acids. Trimming left V 0 bases short and J 6 bases short, with 12 bases between. The V gene's germline CDR1 is SGHNT and CDR2 YYREEE (reference sequence). CDR3 DNA: TGTGCCAGCAGCTTGGTGCAGGGGAGCCCTGAAGCTTTCTTT. This encodes CASSLVQGSPEAFF.

This clone showed up just a few times. The chain has TRBV27 and TRBJ1-1; D may be TRBD1 (6 bases). The CDR3 has 12 amino acids. Germline loops: CDR1 MNHEY, CDR2 SMNVEV (reference sequence). Trimming cost V 7 bases and J 1 base, with 7 bases left between them. The CDR3 sequence: CASTTGNTEAFF. DNA for the CDR3: TGTGCCAGCACGACAGGGAACACTGAAGCTTTCTTT.

The CDR3 DNA reads as TGTGCCAGCAGTTTTAGAAGGGAGATCACTGAAGCTTTCTTT. Translating gives CASSFRREITEAFF. This chain uses TRBV27 with TRBJ1-1; D gene ambiguous. Trimming cost V 3 bases and J 4 bases, with 12 bases left between them. In germline, CDR1 is MNHEY, CDR2 SMNVEV (reference sequence). This CDR3 has 14 amino acids.

The gene calls are TRBV5-1 and TRBJ2-5; D might be TRBD1 (5 bases). V was trimmed by 0 bases and J by 9 bases, leaving 6 bases between them. This CDR3 contains 11 residues. Germline CDR1 SGHRS, CDR2 YFSETQ. The CDR3 DNA reads TGCGCCAGCAGCTTGGAGGGGCCCCAGTACTTC. Protein sequence: CASSLEGPQYF.

In nucleotides, the CDR3 is TGTGCCAGCAGCCCCGGACTATCTACCAATGAGCAGTTCTTC. Translating gives CASSPGLSTNEQFF. V gene TRBV7-3 combines with J gene TRBJ2-1, with D possibly matching TRBD2 (6 bases). Trimming left V 5 bases short and J 6 bases short, with 14 bases between. The V gene's germline CDR1 is SGHTA and CDR2 FQGTGA. The CDR3 covers 14 residues.

The V and J genes are TRBV5-5 and TRBJ1-2; D is unresolved. Per the germline V gene, CDR1 is SGHKS and CDR2 is YYEKEE (reference sequence). The CDR3 consists of 12 residues. The V gene lost 4 bases and the J gene lost 7 bases, with 11 bases spanning the gap. CDR3 DNA: TGTGCCAGCAGCGCCCGGGAGTCTGGCTACACCTTC. Its protein product is CASSARESGYTF.